The present T cell receptor beta chain was sequenced within a study of post-analysis software for immune sequencing data. For the study at large: Secondary progressive, relapsing-remitting and progressive-relapsing multiple sclerosis were among the included disease courses.

Per the germline V gene, CDR1 is SEHNR and CDR2 is FQNEAQ (reference sequence). The CDR3 spans 14 residues. V dropped 1 base and J dropped 7 bases, with 11 bases sitting between them. Study conclusions and caveats: There were roughly 5 TRBV segments more frequent in patients than controls, and TRBV5-6, TRBV5-1 and TRBV20-1 were among them. There was significantly lower normalized Chao1 diversity in multiple sclerosis patients than in controls. Clustering by F measure revealed strong co-clustering among samples prepared together in one batch.

To note about this clonotype: Antigen: not known.

Unique molecular identifiers were present in the TCR beta cDNA libraries. It was from approximately 0.91 to 9.4 million T cells that some 470,000 cDNA molecules came. Using its own MiXCR run on the PCR reads, TCRdb lists one record per CDR3 protein. The repertoire holds hundreds of thousands of distinct CDR3 sequences, 40% to 55% seen once, with over 10% in the top ten. J is TRBJ2-1 and V is TRBV7-9, with D perhaps TRBD2 (6 bases). This receptor was obtained from a girl aged 5-17 years with multiple sclerosis. The sample taken for sequencing was blood. Here the CDR3 reads CASSLVAGRNEQFF. The CDR3 DNA follows: TGTGCCAGCAGCTTAGTTGCGGGAAGGAATGAGCAGTTCTTC.